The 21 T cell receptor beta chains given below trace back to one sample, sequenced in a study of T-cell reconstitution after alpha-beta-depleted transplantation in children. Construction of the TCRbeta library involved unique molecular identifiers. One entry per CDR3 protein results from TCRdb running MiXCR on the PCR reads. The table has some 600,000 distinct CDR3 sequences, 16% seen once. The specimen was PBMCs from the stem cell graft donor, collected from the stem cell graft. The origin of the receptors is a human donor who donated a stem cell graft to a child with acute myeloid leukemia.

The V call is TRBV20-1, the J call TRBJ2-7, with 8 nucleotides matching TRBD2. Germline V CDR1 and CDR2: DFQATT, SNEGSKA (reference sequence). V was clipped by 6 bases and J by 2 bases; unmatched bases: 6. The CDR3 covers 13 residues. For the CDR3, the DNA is TGCAGTGCCCAAAGCGGGGGCACCTACGAGCAGTACTTC. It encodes CSAQSGGTYEQYF.

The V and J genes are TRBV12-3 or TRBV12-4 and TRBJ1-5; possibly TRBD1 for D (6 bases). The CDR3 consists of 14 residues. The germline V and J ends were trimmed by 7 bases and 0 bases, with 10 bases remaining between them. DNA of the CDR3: TGTGCCAGCACCCGGACAGTTAGCAATCAGCCCCAGCATTTT. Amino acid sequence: CASTRTVSNQPQHF.

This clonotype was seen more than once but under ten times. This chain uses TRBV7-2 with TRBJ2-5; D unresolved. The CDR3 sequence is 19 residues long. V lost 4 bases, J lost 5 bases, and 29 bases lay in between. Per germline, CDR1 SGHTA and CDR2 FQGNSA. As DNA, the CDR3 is TGTGCCAGCAGCTATGATGGACCGGATGCCTGGGGTCGGTTGGAGACCCAGTACTTC. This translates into CASSYDGPDAWGRLETQYF.

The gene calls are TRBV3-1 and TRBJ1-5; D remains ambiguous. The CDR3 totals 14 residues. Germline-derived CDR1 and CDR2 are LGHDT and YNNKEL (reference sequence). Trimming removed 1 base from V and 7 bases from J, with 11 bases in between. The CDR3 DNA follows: TGTGCCAGCAGCCAAGCGGGGTCAGGACAGCCCCAGCATTTT. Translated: CASSQAGSGQPQHF. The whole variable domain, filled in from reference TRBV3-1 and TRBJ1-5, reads DTAVSQTPKYLVTQMGNDKSIKCEQNLGHDTMYWYKQDSKKFLKIMFSYNNKELIINETVPNRFSPKSPDKAHLNLHINSLELGDSAVYFCASSQAGSGQPQHFGDGTRLSIL.

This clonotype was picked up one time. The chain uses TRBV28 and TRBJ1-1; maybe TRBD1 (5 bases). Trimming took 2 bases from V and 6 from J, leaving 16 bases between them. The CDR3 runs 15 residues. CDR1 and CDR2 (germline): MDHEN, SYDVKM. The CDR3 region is CASSLPWGRWAEAFF. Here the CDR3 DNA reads TGTGCCAGCAGTTTACCCTGGGGCAGATGGGCTGAAGCTTTCTTT.

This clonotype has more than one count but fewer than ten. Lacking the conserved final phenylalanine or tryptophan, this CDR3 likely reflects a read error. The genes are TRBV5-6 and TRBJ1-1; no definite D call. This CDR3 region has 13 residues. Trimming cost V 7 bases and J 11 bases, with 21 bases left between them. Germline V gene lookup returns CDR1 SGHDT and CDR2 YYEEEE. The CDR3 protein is CASSPRADRAAFL. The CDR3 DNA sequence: TGTGCCAGCTCTCCCCGCGCGGATCGTGCGGCTTTCCTT.

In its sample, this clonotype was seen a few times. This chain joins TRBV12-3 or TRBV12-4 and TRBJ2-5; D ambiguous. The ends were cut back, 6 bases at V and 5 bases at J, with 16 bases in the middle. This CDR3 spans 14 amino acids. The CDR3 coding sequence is TGTGCCAGCAGCTATTCTCGGAGCCGGGAGACCCAGTACTTC. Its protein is CASSYSRSRETQYF.

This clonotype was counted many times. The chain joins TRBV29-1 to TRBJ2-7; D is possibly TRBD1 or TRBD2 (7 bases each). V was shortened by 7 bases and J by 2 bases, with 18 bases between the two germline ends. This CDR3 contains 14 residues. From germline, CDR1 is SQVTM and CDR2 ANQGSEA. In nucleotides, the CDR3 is TGCAGCGCTACTCAGGGGGGGATCACCTACGAGCAGTACTTC. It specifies CSATQGGITYEQYF.

The CDR3 region has the DNA TGTGCCAGCAGCCGGTCGGGGACGGGTCAGCCCCAGCATTTT. It encodes CASSRSGTGQPQHF. The chain employs TRBV7-9 and TRBJ1-5; D perhaps matches TRBD1 (5 bases). The CDR3 is 14 amino acids. The V end was cut by 5 bases, the J end by 6 bases, with 14 bases between. The germline gives CDR1 SEHNR, CDR2 FQNEAQ (reference sequence).

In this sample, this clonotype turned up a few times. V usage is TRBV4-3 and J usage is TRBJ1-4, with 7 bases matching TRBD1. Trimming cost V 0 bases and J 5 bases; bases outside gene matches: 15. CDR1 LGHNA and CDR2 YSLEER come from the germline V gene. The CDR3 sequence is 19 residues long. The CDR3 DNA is TGCGCCAGCAGCCAAGAAGACCTCCTAGCCGGGACAGCGAATGAAAAACTGTTTTTT. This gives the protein CASSQEDLLAGTANEKLFF.

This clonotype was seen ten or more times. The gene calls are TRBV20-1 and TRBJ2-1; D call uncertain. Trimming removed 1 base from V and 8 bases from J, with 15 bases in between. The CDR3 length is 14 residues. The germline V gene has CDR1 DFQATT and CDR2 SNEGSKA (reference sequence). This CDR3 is CSARGESRGYEQFF. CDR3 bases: TGCAGTGCTAGAGGTGAATCAAGAGGATATGAGCAGTTCTTC.

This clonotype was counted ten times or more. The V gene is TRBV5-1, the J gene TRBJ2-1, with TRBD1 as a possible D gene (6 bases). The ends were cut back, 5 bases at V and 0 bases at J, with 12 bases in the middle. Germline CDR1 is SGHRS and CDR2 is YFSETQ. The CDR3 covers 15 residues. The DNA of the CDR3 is TGCGCCAGCAGTTTAAGACAGGCCTCCTACAATGAGCAGTTCTTC. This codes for CASSLRQASYNEQFF.

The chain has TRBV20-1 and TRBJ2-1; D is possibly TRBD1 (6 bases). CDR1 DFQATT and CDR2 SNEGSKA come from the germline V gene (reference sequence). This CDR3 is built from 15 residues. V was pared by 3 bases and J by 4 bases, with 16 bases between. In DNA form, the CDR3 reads TGCAGTGCTAGGTCCGGGACACCTATTTACAATGAGCAGTTCTTC. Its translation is CSARSGTPIYNEQFF.

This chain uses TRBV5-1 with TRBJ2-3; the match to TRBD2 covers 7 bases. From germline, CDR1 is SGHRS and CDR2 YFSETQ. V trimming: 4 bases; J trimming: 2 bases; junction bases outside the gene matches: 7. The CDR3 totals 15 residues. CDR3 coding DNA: TGCGCCAGCAGCGAGAATAGCGGGCCCACAGATACGCAGTATTTT. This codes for CASSENSGPTDTQYF.

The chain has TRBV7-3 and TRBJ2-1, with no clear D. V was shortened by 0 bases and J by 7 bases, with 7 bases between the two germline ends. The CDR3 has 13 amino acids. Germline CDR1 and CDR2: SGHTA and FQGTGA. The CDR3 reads CASSLTDGNEQFF. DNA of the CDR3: TGTGCCAGCAGCTTAACGGACGGGAATGAGCAGTTCTTC.

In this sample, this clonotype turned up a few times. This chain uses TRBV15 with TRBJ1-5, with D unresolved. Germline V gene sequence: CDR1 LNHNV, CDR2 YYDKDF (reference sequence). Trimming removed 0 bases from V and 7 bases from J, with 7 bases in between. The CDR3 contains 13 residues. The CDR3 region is CATSRDVTQPQHF. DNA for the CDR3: TGTGCCACCAGCAGAGATGTCACGCAGCCCCAGCATTTT.

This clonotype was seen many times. For the CDR3, the DNA is TGTGCCAGCAAGCAAGGGATAGACAAAGAGACCCAGTACTTC. As protein: CASKQGIDKETQYF. The rearrangement uses TRBV7-9 and TRBJ2-5; no reliable D call. The germline CDR1 and CDR2 sequences are SEHNR and FQNEAQ (reference sequence). The CDR3 totals 14 residues. V lost 7 bases, J lost 3 bases, and 15 bases lay in between.

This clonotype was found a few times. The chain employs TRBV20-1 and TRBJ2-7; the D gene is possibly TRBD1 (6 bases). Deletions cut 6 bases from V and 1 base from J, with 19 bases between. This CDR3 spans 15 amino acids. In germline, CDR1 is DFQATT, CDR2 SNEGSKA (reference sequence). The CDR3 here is CSAPKGTGPSYEQYF. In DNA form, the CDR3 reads TGCAGTGCCCCAAAAGGCACAGGGCCTTCCTACGAGCAGTACTTC.

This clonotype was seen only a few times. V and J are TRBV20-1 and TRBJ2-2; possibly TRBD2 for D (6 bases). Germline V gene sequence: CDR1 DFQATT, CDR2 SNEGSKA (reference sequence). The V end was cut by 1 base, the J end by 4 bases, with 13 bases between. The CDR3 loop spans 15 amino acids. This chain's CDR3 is CSARGPGGSTGELFF. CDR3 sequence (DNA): TGCAGTGCTAGAGGGCCCGGAGGGTCCACCGGGGAGCTGTTTTTT.

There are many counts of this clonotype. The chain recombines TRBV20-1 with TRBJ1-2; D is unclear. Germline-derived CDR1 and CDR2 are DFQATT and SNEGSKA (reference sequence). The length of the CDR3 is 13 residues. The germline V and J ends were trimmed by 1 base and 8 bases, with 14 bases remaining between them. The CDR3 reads CSARAGSWAGYTF. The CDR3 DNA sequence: TGCAGTGCTAGAGCCGGGAGTTGGGCCGGCTACACCTTC.

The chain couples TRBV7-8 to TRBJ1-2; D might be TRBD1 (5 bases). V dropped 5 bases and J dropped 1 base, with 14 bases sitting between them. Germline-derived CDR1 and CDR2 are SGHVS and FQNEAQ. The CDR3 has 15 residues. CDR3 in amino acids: CASSLRGTVNYGYTF. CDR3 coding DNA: TGTGCCAGCAGCCTTCGGGGGACTGTTAACTATGGCTACACCTTC.